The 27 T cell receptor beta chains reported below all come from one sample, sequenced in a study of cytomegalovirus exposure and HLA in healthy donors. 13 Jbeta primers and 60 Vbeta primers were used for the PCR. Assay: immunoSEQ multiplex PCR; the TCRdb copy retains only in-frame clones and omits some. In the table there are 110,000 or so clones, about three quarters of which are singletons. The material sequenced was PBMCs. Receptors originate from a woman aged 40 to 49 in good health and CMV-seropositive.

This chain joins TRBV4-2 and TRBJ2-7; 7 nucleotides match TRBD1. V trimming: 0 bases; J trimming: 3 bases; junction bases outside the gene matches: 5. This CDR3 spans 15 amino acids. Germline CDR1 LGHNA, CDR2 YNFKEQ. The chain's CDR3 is CASSQDRTGGYEQYF. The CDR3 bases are TGTGCCAGCAGCCAAGACCGGACAGGAGGCTACGAGCAGTACTTC.

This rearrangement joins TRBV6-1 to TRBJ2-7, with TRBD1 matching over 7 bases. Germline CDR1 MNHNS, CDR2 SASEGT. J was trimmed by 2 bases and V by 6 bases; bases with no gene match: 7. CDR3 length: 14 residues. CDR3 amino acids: CASRPSTGTYEQYF. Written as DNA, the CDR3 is TGTGCCAGCAGACCTTCGACAGGGACCTACGAGCAGTACTTC.

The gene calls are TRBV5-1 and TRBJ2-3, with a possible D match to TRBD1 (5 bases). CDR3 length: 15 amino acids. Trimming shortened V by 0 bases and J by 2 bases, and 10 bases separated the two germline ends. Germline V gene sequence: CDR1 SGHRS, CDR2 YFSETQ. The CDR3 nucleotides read TGCGCCAGCAGCTTGGGACAGCTAACCACAGATACGCAGTATTTT. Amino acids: CASSLGQLTTDTQYF.

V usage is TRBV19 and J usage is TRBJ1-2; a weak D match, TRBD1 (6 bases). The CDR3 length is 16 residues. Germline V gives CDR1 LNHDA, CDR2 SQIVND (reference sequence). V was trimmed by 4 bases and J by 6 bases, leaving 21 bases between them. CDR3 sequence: CASSTSQTRQAHGYTF. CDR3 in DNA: TGTGCCAGTAGTACTTCCCAAACCCGACAGGCTCATGGCTACACCTTC.

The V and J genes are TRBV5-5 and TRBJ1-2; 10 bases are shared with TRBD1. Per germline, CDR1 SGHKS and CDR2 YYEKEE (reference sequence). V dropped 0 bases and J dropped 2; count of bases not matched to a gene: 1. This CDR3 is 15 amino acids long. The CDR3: CASSLATGGNYGYTF. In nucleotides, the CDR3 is TGTGCCAGCAGCTTGGCGACAGGGGGCAACTATGGCTACACCTTC.

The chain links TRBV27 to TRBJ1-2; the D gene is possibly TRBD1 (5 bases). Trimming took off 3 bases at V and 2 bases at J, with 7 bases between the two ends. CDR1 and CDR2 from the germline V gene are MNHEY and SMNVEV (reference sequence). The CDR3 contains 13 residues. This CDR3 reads CASSFSGNYGYTF. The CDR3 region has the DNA TGTGCCAGCAGTTTTTCAGGGAACTATGGCTACACCTTC.

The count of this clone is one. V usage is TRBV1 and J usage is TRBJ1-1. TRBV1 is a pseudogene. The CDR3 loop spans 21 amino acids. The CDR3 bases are TGCACCAGCAGCCAAGAGGGCCAGAAGTTCAAACCGGGATCGGCGAACACTGAAGCTTTCTTT. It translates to CTSSQEGQKFKPGSANTEAFF.

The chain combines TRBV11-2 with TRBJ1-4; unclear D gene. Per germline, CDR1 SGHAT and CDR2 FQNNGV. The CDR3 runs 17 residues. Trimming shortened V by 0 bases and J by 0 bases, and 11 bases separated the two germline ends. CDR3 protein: CASSLDRVQATNEKLFF. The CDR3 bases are TGTGCCAGCAGCTTAGACAGAGTCCAGGCAACTAATGAAAAACTGTTTTTT. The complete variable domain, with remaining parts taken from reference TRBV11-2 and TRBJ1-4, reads EAGVAQSPRYKIIEKRQSVAFWCNPISGHATLYWYQQILGQGPKLLIQFQNNGVVDDSQLPKDRFSAERLKGVDSTLKIQPAKLEDSAVYLCASSLDRVQATNEKLFFGSGTQLSVL.

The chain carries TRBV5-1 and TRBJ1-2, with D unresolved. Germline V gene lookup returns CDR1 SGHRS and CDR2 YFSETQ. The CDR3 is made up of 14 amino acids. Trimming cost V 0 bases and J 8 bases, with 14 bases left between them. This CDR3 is CASSLAAGSGGYTF. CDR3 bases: TGCGCCAGCAGCTTGGCCGCGGGGAGTGGGGGCTACACCTTC.

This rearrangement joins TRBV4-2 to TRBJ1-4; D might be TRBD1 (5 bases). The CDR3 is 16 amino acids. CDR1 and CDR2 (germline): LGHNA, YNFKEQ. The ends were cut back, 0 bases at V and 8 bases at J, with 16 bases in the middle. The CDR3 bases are TGTGCCAGCAGCCAAGAGCTAGACGTCTGGGGCGAAAAACTGTTTTTT. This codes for CASSQELDVWGEKLFF.

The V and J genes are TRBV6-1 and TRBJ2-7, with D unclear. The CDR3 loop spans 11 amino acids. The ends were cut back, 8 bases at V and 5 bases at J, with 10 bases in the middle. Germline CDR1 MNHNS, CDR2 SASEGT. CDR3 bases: TGTGCCAGCTCTCCTTATCACGAGCAGTACTTC. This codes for CASSPYHEQYF.

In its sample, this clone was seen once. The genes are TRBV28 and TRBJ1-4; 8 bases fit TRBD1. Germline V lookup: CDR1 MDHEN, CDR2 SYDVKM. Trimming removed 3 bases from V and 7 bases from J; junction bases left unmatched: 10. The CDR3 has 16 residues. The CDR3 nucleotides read TGTGCCAGCAGTTTTCCCCGGCCAGGGGGCGGTGAAAAACTGTTTTTT. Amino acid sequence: CASSFPRPGGGEKLFF.

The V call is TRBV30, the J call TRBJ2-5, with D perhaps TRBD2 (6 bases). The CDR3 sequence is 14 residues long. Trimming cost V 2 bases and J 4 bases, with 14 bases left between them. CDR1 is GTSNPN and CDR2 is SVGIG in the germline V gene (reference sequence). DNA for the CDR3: TGTGCCTGGAGTAGGCTAGCGATGGGAGAGACCCAGTACTTC. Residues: CAWSRLAMGETQYF.

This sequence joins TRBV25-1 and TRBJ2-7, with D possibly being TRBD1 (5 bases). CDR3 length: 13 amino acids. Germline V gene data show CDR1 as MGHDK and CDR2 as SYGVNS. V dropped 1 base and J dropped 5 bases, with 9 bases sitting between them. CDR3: CASSEWGRDEQYF. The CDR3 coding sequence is TGTGCCAGCAGTGAATGGGGCAGGGACGAGCAGTACTTC.

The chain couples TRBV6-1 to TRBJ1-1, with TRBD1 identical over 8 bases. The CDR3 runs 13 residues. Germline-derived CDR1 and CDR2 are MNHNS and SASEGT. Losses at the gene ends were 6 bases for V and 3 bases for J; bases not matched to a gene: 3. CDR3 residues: CASRYRGDTEAFF. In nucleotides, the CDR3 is TGTGCCAGCAGGTACAGGGGGGACACTGAAGCTTTCTTT.

The chain's CDR3 is CASSLGQRGQPQHF. The CDR3 DNA sequence: TGTGCCAGCTCCCTAGGACAGCGCGGTCAGCCCCAGCATTTT. V gene TRBV18 combines with J gene TRBJ1-5, with D maybe TRBD1 (6 bases). Germline V CDR1 and CDR2: KGHSH, LQKENI. Trimming took off 6 bases at V and 6 bases at J, with 15 bases between the two ends. This CDR3 region has 14 residues.

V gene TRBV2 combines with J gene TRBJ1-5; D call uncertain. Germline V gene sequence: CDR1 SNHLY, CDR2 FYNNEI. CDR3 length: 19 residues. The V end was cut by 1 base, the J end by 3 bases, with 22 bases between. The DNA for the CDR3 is TGTGCCAGCAGTGAAGGTCGCGGAGGGCCGATCAGGTACAATCAGCCCCAGCATTTT. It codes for CASSEGRGGPIRYNQPQHF.

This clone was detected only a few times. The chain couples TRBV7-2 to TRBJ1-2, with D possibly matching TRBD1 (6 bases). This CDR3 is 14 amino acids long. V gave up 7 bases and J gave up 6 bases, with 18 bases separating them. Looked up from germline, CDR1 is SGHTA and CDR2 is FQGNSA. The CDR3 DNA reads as TGTGCCAGCACCCTCAAGGGGGAATCGGATGGCTACACCTTC. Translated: CASTLKGESDGYTF. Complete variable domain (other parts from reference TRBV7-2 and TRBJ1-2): GAGVSQSPSNKVTEKGKDVELRCDPISGHTALYWYRQSLGQGLEFLIYFQGNSAPDKSGLPSDRFSAERTGGSVSTLTIQRTQQEDSAVYLCASTLKGESDGYTFGSGTRLTVV.

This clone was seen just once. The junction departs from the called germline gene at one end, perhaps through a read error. For the CDR3, the DNA is TGTGCCAGCAGGGGACTAGCGGGGGGGTACAGTGAGCAGTTCTTC. It specifies CASRGLAGGYSEQFF. The chain employs TRBV6-5 and TRBJ2-1; 16 bases agree with TRBD2. The CDR3 contains 15 residues. Germline CDR1 reads MNHEY; CDR2 reads SVGAGI.

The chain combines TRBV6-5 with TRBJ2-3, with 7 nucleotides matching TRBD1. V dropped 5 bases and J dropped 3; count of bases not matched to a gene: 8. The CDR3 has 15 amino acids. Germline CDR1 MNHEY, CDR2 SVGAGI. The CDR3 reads CASSPGQVHTDTQYF. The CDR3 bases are TGTGCCAGCAGTCCCGGACAGGTTCATACAGATACGCAGTATTTT.

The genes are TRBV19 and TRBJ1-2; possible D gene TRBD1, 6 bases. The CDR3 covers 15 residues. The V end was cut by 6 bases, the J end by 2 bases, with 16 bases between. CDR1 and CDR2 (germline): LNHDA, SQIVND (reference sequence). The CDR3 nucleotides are TGTGCCAGTAGGGCCGGGCGGGGGCAGAACTATGGCTACACCTTC. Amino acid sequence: CASRAGRGQNYGYTF.

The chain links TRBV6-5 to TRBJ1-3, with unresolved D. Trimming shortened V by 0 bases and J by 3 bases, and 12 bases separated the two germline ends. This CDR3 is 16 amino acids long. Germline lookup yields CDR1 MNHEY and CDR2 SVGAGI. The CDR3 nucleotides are TGTGCCAGCAGTTACTCGGGTCTACGCGGTGGAAACACCATATATTTT. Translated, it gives CASSYSGLRGGNTIYF.

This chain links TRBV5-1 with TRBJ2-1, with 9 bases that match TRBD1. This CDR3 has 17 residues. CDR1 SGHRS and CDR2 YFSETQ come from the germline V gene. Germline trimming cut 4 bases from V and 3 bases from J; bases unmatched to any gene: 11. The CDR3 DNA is TGCGCCAGCAGCCTGAATTATGCGACAGGGGGCTACAATGAGCAGTTCTTC. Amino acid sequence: CASSLNYATGGYNEQFF.

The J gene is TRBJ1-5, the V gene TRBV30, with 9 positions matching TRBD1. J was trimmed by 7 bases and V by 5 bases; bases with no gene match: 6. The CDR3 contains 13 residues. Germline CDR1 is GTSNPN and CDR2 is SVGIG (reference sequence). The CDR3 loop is CAWDRGNRQPQHF. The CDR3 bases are TGTGCCTGGGACAGGGGGAACAGGCAGCCCCAGCATTTT.

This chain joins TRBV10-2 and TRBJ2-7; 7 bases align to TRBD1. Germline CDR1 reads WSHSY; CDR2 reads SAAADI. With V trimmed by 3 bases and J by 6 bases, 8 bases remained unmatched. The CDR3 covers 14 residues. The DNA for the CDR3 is TGCGCCAGCAGTGATCCCACGGACAGGCTCGAGCAGTACTTC. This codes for CASSDPTDRLEQYF.

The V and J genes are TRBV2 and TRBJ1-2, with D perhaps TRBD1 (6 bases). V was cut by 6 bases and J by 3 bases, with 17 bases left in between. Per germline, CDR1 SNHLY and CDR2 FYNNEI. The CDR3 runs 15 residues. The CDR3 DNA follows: TGTGCCAGCAGACAGGGCCAGTTCAGGGACTATGGCTACACCTTC. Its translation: CASRQGQFRDYGYTF. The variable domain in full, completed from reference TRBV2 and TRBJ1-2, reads EPEVTQTPSHQVTQMGQEVILRCVPISNHLYFYWYRQILGQKVEFLVSFYNNEISEKSEIFDDQFSVERPDGSNFTLKIRSTKLEDSAMYFCASRQGQFRDYGYTFGSGTRLTVV.

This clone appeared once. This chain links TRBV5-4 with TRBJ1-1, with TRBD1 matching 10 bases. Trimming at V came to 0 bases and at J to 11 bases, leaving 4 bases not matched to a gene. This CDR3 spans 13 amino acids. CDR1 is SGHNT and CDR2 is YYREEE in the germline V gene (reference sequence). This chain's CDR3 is CASSLAGQGRAFF. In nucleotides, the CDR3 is TGTGCCAGCAGCTTGGCGGGACAGGGGAGGGCTTTCTTT.